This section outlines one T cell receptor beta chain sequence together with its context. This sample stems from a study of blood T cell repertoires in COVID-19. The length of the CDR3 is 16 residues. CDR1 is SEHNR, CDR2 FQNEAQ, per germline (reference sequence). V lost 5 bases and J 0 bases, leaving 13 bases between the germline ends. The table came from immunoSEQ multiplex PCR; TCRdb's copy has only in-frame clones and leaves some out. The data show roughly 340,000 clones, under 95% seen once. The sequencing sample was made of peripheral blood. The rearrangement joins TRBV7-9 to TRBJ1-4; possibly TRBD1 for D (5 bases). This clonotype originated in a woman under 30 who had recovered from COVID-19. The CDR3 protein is CASSGEKGPTNEKLFF. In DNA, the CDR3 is TGTGCCAGCAGCGGTGAGAAGGGGCCAACTAATGAAAAACTGTTTTTT.